Included here is one TCR beta chain sequence, with context. As yet, its antigen is unknown. J was trimmed by 2 bases and V by 2 bases; bases with no gene match: 3. Germline V gene sequence: CDR1 KGHSH, CDR2 LQKENI. CDR3 length equals 16 residues. The data belong to a study of OX40 agonist ivuxolimab in advanced cancers. As for the study in general: Patients assigned to dose escalation were diagnosed with hepatocellular carcinoma, melanoma, renal cell or head and neck cancer. Overall study findings and caveats: In general, CD8+ T cells held more expanded clones than CD4+ did, on average.

Assay: immunoSEQ multiplex PCR; the TCRdb copy retains only in-frame clones and omits some. The data contain tens of thousands of clones, around 90% of them singletons. The material was CD4+ or CD8+ T cells sorted from blood, obtained in a trial of the OX40 agonist ivuxolimab. This chain uses TRBV18 with TRBJ2-1, with TRBD1 matching over 10 bases. This receptor was taken from an adult with an advanced solid tumor such as melanoma, head and neck, liver or kidney cancer. CDR3 nucleotide sequence: TGTGCCAGCTCACCAGGAGGACAGGGGGCCTACAATGAGCAGTTCTTC. Translating it yields CASSPGGQGAYNEQFF.